This T cell receptor beta chain was observed in a study of identical twins. A single record per CDR3 protein comes from TCRdb applying MiXCR to the 5' RACE reads. The sample comprises around 1.7 million distinct CDR3 sequences, less than 40% of which are singletons, and around 0.25% rests with the top ten. Germline lookup yields CDR1 DFQATT and CDR2 SNEGSKA (reference sequence). The CDR3 loop spans 12 amino acids. After removal of 5 bases from V and 6 bases from J, the junction contained 5 bases not matched to a gene. This clonotype was obtained from a newborn girl in good health. Specimen: cord blood. The chain carries TRBV20-1 and TRBJ1-2; TRBD1 aligns across 8 bases. The CDR3 DNA sequence: TGCAGTGCTCCACGACAGGGGAATGGCTACACCTTC. Its translation is CSAPRQGNGYTF.